This T cell receptor beta chain was captured by sequencing in a study of T cells in Graves' hyperthyroidism and ophthalmopathy. Across the whole study: Peripheral blood specimens were obtained at initial diagnosis, prior to any treatment.

Recently diagnosed hyperthyroidism of less than 2 months' duration affected patients aged 18 to 65. The PBMCs were taken from around 9 ml of fresh peripheral blood. Study-level results: Through a model of 13 V-J features, ophthalmopathy was separated from stable hyperthyroidism.

Germline trimming cut 4 bases from V and 0 bases from J; bases unmatched to any gene: 13. Germline V gene data show CDR1 as SGHNT and CDR2 as YENEEA. CDR3 length equals 19 residues. From RNA transcripts, TCR beta CDR3 regions were amplified. Carried out on the TCR CDR3, a first-round RT-PCR used the HTBI primer set. Via MiXCR, TCRdb re-called the multiplex PCR reads, giving one row per CDR3 protein. The sample lists 550,000 to 800,000 distinct CDR3 sequences, about 15% occurring once. Only a few counts were recorded for this clonotype. The antigen is undetermined. The sequence derives from a man between 18 and 29 years old with Graves' hyperthyroidism. Sequencing input: blood. The chain couples TRBV11-3 to TRBJ2-2, with TRBD1 identical over 8 bases. Here the CDR3 reads CASSSRRSGTGANTGELFF. CDR3 in DNA: TGTGCCAGCAGCTCTAGGCGAAGTGGGACAGGTGCGAACACCGGGGAGCTGTTTTTT.